Below, 11 T cell receptor beta chains from the same sample are listed, as sequenced in a study of technical replicates of blood from a handful of donors. The protocol was immunoSEQ multiplex PCR, while the TCRdb copy is restricted to in-frame clones and leaves out a portion. The data show over 65,000 clones, with roughly 96% seen just once and roughly 0.19% held by the top ten. Sequencing was done on a sample of T cells isolated from PBMCs. These receptors originate from a human donor in good health.

The V call is TRBV5-4, the J call TRBJ2-7, with D tentatively TRBD2 (6 bases). The CDR3 consists of 15 residues. The germline CDR1 and CDR2 sequences are SGHNT and YYREEE (reference sequence). Trimming pared 0 bases from V and 2 bases from J, leaving 12 bases between. CDR3 coding DNA: TGTGCCAGCAGCTTGGGGATAGCGGAGCCCTACGAGCAGTACTTC. Translation: CASSLGIAEPYEQYF.

V and J are TRBV12-1 and TRBJ1-5; the table names TRBD1, a call not compared with the DNA. TRBV12-1 has pseudogene status. The CDR3 has 16 residues. CDR3 DNA sequence: TGTGCCAGCAGCTCCCTACTAGGACAGGGCAATCAGCCCCAGCATTTT. It yields the protein CASSSLLGQGNQPQHF.

The genes are TRBV27 and TRBJ2-1; 7 nucleotides align to TRBD2. Germline CDR1 and CDR2: MNHEY and SMNVEV (reference sequence). V lost 6 bases, J lost 5 bases, and 10 bases stayed unmatched. This CDR3 region has 15 residues. The CDR3 loop is CASSPSGWGHNEQFF. The CDR3 region has the DNA TGTGCCAGCAGCCCTAGCGGATGGGGACACAATGAGCAGTTCTTC.

The chain links TRBV7-2 to TRBJ1-1, with D unclear. Trimming pared 2 bases from V and 1 base from J, leaving 5 bases between. There are 13 residues in the CDR3. Looked up from germline, CDR1 is SGHTA and CDR2 is FQGNSA. Written as DNA, the CDR3 is TGTGCCAGCAGCTTATCGTGGAACACTGAAGCTTTCTTT. Its translation: CASSLSWNTEAFF.

The CDR3 DNA reads as TGTGCCATCAGTGAGTCGAGTTCCTACGAGCAGTACTTC. This encodes CAISESSSYEQYF. The V call is TRBV10-3, the J call TRBJ2-7; no clear D gene. V was clipped by 0 bases and J by 1 base, with 4 bases between them. The CDR3 covers 13 residues. Germline CDR1 reads ENHRY; CDR2 reads SYGVKD.

This sequence joins TRBV4-1 and TRBJ1-2, with unresolved D. The V and J ends lost 0 bases and 8 bases respectively, with 13 bases between them. Germline CDR1 is MGHRA and CDR2 is YSYEKL. The length of the CDR3 is 14 residues. CDR3 region: CASSQESPGWGYTF. The CDR3 coding sequence is TGCGCCAGCAGCCAAGAAAGTCCGGGGTGGGGCTACACCTTC.

V and J are TRBV4-1 and TRBJ2-1, with 8 bases aligning to TRBD2. The CDR3 spans 15 residues. Germline lookup yields CDR1 MGHRA and CDR2 YSYEKL. The V segment lost 2 bases and the J segment 8 bases; nucleotides outside the gene matches: 8. Here the CDR3 reads CASSQSGGGFDEQFF. The CDR3, as DNA: TGCGCCAGCAGCCAATCGGGGGGGGGCTTCGATGAGCAGTTCTTC.

The rearrangement joins TRBV7-8 to TRBJ2-5; 7 positions agree with TRBD1. Germline lookup yields CDR1 SGHVS and CDR2 FQNEAQ. The CDR3 covers 12 residues. The junction had 3 bases not matched to a gene; V was cut back by 6 bases and J by 5 bases. CDR3 in DNA: TGTGCCAGCAGTCCACAGGGGGAGACCCAGTACTTC. It translates to CASSPQGETQYF.

V usage is TRBV29-1 and J usage is TRBJ1-1; possibly TRBD1 for D (6 bases). The germline CDR1 and CDR2 sequences are SQVTM and ANQGSEA. The CDR3 runs 12 residues. V was shortened by 4 bases and J by 6 bases, with 12 bases between the two germline ends. CDR3 nucleotides: TGCAGCGTTGGGCAGGGGTTCCCTGAAGCTTTCTTT. It specifies CSVGQGFPEAFF.

Written as DNA, the CDR3 is TGTGCCAGCAGCTTGGAAGGGGTTGTGGGTACTCAGCCCCAGCATTTT. It specifies CASSLEGVVGTQPQHF. The chain couples TRBV5-8 to TRBJ1-5; perhaps TRBD1 as D (5 bases). The V end lost 0 bases, the J end lost 6 bases, and 16 bases lay between the germline ends. The V gene's germline CDR1 is SGHTS and CDR2 YDEGEE. CDR3 length: 16 residues.

This chain connects TRBV7-9 to TRBJ1-4; D unclear. The germline gives CDR1 SEHNR, CDR2 FQNEAQ (reference sequence). This CDR3 is built from 17 residues. V gave up 1 base and J gave up 3 bases, with 15 bases separating them. CDR3 sequence reads: CASSLGGLGRANEKLFF. As DNA, the CDR3 is TGTGCCAGCAGCTTAGGCGGACTGGGCCGAGCTAATGAAAAACTGTTTTTT.